This T cell receptor (beta chain) is drawn from a study of T-cell memory formation after mild COVID-19. Study results and limitations: Second-wave clones that peaked on day 37 lacked confirmed SARS-CoV-2 specificity. The main location of contracting CD4+ clones was CM and EM, and that of contracting CD8+ clones was EMRA.

Researchers used 5'RACE with constant-segment primers to make TCR alpha and TCR beta cDNA libraries that carry sample barcodes and UMIs. TCRdb reanalysed the 5' RACE reads using MiXCR and keeps one entry per CDR3 protein. The profile shows over 120,000 distinct CDR3 sequences, under 30% of them singletons. This clonotype was counted only a few times. What it binds is not known. This clonotype originated in an adult woman who had mild COVID-19 (a few samples of this study predate the infection). Cell type and time point are not known. Sequencing was done on a sample of PBMCs or a T cell subset sorted from them (not recorded which).

CDR3 sequence: CASSLRQGADGYTF. DNA of the CDR3: TGCGCCAGCAGCTTGCGACAGGGAGCCGATGGCTACACCTTC. This sequence joins TRBV5-1 and TRBJ1-2; 7 bases align to TRBD1. V lost 1 base, J lost 6 bases, and 6 bases stayed unmatched. There are 14 residues in the CDR3. Germline-derived CDR1 and CDR2 are SGHRS and YFSETQ.